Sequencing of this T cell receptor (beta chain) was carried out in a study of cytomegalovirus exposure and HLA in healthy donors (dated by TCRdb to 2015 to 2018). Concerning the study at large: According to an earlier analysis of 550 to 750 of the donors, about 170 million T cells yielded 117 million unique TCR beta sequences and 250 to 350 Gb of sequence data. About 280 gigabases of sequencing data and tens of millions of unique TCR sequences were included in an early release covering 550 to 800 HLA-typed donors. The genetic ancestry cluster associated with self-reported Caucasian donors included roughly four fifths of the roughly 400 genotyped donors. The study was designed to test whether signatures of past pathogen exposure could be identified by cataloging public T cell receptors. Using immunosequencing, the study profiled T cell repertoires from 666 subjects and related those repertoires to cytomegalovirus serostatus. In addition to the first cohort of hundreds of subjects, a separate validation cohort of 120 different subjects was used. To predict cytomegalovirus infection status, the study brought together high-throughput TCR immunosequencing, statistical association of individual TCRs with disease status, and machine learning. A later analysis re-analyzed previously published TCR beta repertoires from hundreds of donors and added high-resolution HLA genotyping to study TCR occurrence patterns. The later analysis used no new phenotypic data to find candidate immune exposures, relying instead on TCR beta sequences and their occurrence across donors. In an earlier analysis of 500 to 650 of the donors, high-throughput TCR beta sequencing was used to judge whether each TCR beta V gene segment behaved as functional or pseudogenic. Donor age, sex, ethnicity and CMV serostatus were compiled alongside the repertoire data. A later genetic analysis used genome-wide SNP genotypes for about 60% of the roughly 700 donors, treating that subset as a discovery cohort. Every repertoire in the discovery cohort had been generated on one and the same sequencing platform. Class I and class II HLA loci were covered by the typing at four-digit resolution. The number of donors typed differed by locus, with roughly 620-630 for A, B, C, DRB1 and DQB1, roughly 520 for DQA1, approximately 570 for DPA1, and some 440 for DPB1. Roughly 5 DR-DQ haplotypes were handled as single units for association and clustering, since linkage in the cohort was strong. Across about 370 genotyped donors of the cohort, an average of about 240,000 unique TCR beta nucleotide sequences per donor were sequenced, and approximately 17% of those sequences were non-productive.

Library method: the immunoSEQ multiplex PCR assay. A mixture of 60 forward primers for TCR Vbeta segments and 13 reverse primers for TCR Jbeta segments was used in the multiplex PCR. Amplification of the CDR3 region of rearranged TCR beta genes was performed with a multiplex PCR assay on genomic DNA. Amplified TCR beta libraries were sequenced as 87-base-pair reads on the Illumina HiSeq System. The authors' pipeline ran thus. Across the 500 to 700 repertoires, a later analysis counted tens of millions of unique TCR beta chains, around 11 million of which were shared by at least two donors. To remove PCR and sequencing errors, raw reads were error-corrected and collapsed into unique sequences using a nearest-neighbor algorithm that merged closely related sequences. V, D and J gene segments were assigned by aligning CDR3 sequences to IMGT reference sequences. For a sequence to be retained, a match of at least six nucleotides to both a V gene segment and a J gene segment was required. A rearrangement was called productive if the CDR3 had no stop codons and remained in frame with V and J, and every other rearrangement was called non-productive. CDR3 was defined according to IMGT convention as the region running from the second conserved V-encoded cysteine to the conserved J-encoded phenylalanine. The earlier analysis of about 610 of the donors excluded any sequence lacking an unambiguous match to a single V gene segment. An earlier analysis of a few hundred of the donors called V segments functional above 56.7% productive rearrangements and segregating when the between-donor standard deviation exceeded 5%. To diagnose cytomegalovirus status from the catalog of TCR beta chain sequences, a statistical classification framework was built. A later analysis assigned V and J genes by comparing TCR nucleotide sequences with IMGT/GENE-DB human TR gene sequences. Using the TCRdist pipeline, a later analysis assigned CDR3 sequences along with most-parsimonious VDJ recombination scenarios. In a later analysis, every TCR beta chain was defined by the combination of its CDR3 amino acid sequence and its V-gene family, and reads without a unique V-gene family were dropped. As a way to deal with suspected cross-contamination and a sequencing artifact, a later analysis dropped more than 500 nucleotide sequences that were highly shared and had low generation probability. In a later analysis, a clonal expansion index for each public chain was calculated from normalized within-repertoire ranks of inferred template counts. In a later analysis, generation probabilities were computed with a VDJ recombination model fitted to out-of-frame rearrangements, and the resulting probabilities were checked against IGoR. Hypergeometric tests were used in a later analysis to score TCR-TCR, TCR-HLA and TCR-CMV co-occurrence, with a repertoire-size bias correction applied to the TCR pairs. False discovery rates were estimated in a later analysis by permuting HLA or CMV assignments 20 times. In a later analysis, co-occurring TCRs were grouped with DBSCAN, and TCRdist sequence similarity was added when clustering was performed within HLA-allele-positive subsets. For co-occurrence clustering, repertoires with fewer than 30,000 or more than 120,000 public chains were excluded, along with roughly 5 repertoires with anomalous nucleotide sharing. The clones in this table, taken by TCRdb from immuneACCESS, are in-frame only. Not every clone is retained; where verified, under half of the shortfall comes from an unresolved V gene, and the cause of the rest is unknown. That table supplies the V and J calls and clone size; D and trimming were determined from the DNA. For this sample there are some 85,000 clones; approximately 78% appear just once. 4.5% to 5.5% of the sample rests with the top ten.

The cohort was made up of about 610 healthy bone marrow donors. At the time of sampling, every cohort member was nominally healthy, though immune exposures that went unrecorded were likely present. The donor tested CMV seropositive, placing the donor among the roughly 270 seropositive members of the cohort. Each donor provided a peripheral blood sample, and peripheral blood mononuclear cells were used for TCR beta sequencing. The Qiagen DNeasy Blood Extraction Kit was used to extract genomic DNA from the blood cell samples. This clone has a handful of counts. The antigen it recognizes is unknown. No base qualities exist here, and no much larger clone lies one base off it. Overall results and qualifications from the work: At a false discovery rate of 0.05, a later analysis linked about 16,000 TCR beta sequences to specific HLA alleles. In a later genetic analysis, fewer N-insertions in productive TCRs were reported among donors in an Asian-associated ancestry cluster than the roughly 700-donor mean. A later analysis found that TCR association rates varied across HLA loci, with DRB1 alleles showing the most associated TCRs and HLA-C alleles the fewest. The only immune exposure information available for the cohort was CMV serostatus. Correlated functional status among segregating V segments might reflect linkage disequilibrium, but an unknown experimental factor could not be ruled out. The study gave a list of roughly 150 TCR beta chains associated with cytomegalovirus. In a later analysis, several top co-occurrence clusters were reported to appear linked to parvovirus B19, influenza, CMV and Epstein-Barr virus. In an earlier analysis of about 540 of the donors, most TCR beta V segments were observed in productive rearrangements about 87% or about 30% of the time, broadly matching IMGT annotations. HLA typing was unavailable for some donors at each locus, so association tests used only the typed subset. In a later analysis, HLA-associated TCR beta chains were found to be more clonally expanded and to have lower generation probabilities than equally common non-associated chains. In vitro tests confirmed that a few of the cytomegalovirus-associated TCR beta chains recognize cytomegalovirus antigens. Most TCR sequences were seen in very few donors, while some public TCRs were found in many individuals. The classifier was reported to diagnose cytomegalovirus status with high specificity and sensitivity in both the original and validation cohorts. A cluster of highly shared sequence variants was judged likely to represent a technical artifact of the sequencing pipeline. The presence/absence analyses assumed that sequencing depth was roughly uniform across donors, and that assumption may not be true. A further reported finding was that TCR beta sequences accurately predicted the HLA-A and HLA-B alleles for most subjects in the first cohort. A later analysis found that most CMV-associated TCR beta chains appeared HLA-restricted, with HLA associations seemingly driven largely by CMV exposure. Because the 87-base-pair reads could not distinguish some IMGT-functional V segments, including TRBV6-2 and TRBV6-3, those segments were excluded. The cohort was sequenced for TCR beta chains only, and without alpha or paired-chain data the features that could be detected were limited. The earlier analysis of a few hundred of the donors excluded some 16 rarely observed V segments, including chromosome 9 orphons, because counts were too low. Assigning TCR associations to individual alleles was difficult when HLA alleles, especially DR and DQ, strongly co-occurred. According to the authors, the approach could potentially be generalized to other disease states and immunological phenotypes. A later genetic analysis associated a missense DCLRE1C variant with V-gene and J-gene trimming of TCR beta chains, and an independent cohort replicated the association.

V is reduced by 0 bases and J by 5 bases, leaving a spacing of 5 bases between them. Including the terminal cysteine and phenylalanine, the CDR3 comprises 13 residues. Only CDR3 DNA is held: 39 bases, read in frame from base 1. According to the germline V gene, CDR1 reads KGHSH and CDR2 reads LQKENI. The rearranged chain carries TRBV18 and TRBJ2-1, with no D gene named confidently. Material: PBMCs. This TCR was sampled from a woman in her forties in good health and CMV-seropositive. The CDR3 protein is CASSPPSNNEQFF. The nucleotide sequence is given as TGTGCCAGCTCACCACCGTCTAACAATGAGCAGTTCTTC.